A selection of T cell receptor beta chains follows, all from one sample in a study of monozygotic twins with inflammatory bowel disease. From its re-call of the 5' RACE reads, TCRdb lists each CDR3 protein once, without DNA. This sample's table has 150,000 to 200,000 distinct CDR3 sequences. The sequenced sample consisted of blood. These receptors were taken from a human donor with ulcerative colitis or Crohn's disease, or a healthy co-twin of an affected twin (not recorded which). The CDR3 runs from the conserved cysteine through the conserved F or W. Fields, in order: J gene, V gene, CDR3 protein.

>TRBJ1-3|TRBV27
CASSPSVISGNTIYF
>TRBJ1-5|TRBV28
CASSPTLGQGNQPQHF
>TRBJ2-7|TRBV20-1
CSARDTGPFSYEQYF
>TRBJ2-1|TRBV7-9
CASSSTRGGTYNEQFF
>TRBJ2-7|TRBV28
CASMADRYSYEQYF
>TRBJ1-1|TRBV20-1
CSASRGTEAFF
>TRBJ2-1|TRBV5-5
CASSFSGLAKGGGFF
>TRBJ2-5|TRBV5-1
CASSSPGLAGEETQYF
>TRBJ2-1|TRBV20-1
CSAYGLAGIEQFF
>TRBJ1-2|TRBV5-1
CASSPGTNFPYGYTF
>TRBJ2-7|TRBV7-9
CASSQDRTFPYEQYF
>TRBJ1-3|TRBV11-2
CASSSGAGGNTIYF
>TRBJ2-7|TRBV6-5
CASRRLYEQYF
>TRBJ2-7|TRBV20-1
CSASDRISRYEQYF
>TRBJ2-7|TRBV20-1
CSHSGRASEQYF
>TRBJ2-7|TRBV7-9
CASSLDSGSYEQYF
>TRBJ2-7|TRBV6-2/TRBV6-3
CASSYVSEQYF
>TRBJ2-7|TRBV5-1
CASSLFNSGRGRSEQYF
>TRBJ1-6|TRBV18
CASSPRTGRNNSPLHF
>TRBJ2-7|TRBV20-1
CSAPLPSGNLNDEQYF
>TRBJ2-5|TRBV2
CASSEAIVETQYF
>TRBJ2-7|TRBV30
CAWSAIGLAGIYEQYF
>TRBJ2-4|TRBV29-1
CSVAGSKNIQYF
>TRBJ2-3|TRBV20-1
CSARGDGTDTQYF
>TRBJ2-5|TRBV10-2
CASSESLRQETQYF
>TRBJ2-5|TRBV3-1
CASSQDIRGTSVWGTQYF
>TRBJ2-7|TRBV6-5
CASSYGTAGVYEQYF
>TRBJ2-1|TRBV4-2
CASSQKWLDLNEQFF
>TRBJ1-1|TRBV4-2
CASSLSQANEAFF
>TRBJ2-2|TRBV11-2
CASRIIVTGELFF
>TRBJ2-3|TRBV7-8
CASHRQGWTDTQYF
>TRBJ2-7|TRBV20-1
CSAMGLAGGSYEQYF
>TRBJ1-6|TRBV4-1
CASSQDFPGRRLNSPLHF
>TRBJ2-1|TRBV9
CASSVSTSGSGGNEQFF
>TRBJ2-7|TRBV12-3/TRBV12-4
CASSLHSYEQYF
>TRBJ2-1|TRBV7-2
CASSLGHSSYNEQFF